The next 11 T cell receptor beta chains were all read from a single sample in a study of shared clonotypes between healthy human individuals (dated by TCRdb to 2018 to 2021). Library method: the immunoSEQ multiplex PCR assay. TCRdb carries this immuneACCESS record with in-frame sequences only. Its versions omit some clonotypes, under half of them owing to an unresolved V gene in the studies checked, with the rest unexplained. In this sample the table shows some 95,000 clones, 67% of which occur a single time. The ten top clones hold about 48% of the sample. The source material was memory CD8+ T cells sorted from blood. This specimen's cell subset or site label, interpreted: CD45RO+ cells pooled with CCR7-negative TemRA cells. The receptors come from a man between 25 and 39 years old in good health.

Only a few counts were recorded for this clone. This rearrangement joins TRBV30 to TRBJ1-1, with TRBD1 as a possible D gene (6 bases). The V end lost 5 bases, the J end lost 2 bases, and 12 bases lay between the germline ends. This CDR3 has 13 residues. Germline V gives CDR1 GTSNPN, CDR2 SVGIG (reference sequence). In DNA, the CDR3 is TGTGCCTGGGCGACAGGCGATAACACTGAAGCTTTCTTT. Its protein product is CAWATGDNTEAFF.

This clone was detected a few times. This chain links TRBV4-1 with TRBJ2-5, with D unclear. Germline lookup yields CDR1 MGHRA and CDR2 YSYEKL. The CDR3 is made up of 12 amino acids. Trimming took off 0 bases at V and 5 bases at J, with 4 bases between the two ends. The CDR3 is CASSQDMETQYF. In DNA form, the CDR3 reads TGCGCCAGCAGCCAAGATATGGAGACCCAGTACTTC.

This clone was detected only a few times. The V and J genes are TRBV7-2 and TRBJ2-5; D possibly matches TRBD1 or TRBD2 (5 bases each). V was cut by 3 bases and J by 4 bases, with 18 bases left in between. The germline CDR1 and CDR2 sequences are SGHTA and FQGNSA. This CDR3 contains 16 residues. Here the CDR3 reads CASSLPGTPGLETQYF. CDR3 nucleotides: TGTGCCAGCAGCTTGCCCGGGACGCCGGGGTTAGAGACCCAGTACTTC.

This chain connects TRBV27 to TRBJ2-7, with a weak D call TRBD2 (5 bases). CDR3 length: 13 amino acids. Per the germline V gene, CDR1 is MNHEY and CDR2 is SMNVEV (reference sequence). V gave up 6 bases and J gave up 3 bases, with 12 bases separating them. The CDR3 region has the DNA TGTGCCAGCAGCCCCGCCGAGGGCTACGAGCAGTACTTC. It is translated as CASSPAEGYEQYF.

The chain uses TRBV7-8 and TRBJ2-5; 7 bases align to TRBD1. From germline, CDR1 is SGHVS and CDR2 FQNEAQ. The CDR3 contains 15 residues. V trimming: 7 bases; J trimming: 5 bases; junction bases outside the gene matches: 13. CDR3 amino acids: CASTTRWDSRETQYF. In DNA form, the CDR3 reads TGTGCCAGCACCACGCGGTGGGACAGTCGGGAGACCCAGTACTTC. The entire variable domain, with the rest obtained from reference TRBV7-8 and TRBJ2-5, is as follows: GAGVSQSPRYKVAKRGQDVALRCDPISGHVSLFWYQQALGQGPEFLTYFQNEAQLDKSGLPSDRFFAERPEGSVSTLKIQRTQQEDSAVYLCASTTRWDSRETQYFGPGTRLLVL.

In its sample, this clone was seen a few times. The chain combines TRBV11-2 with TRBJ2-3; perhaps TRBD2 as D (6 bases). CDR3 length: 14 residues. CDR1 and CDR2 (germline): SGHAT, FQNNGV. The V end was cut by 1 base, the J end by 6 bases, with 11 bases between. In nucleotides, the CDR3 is TGTGCCAGCAGCTTAGGGCGGGACGTGGATACGCAGTATTTT. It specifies CASSLGRDVDTQYF.

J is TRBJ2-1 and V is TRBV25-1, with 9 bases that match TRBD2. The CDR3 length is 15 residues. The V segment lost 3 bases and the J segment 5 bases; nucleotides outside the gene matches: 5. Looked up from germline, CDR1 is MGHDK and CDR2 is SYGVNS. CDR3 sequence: CASSDLAGLHNEQFF. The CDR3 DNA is TGTGCCAGCAGTGATCTAGCGGGACTCCACAATGAGCAGTTCTTC. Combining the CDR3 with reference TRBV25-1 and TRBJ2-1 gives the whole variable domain EADIYQTPRYLVIGTGKKITLECSQTMGHDKMYWYQQDPGMELHLIHYSYGVNSTEKGDLSSESTVSRIRTEHFPLTLESARPSHTSQYLCASSDLAGLHNEQFFGPGTRLTVL.

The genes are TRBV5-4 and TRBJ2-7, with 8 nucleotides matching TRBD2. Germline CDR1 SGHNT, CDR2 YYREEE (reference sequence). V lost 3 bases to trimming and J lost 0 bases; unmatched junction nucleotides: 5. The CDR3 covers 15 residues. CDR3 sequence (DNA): TGTGCCAGCAGCTACTCGGCGGGAGGCTCCTACGAGCAGTACTTC. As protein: CASSYSAGGSYEQYF.

The CDR3 region has the DNA TGCGCCAGCAGGACACAGGGGGCGACTGAAGCTTTCTTT. Its translation is CASRTQGATEAFF. The chain recombines TRBV5-1 with TRBJ1-1, with 9 bases aligning to TRBD1. Germline V gene lookup returns CDR1 SGHRS and CDR2 YFSETQ. This CDR3 has 13 residues. V shed 5 bases, J shed 5 bases, and the junction held 4 bases outside the gene matches.

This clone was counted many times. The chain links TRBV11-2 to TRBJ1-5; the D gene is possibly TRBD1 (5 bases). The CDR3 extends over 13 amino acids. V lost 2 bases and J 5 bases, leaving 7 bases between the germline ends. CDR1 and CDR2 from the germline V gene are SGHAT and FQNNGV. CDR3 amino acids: CASSLWGDQPQHF. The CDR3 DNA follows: TGTGCCAGCAGCTTATGGGGGGATCAGCCCCAGCATTTT.

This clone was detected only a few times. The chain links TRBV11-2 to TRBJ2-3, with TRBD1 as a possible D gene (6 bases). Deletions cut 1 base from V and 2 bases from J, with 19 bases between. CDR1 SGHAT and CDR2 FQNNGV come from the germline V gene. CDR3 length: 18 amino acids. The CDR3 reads CASSLGTVTRGPTDTQYF. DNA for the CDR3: TGTGCCAGCAGCTTAGGGACCGTCACCAGGGGCCCCACAGATACGCAGTATTTT. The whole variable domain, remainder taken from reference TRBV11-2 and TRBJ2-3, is EAGVAQSPRYKIIEKRQSVAFWCNPISGHATLYWYQQILGQGPKLLIQFQNNGVVDDSQLPKDRFSAERLKGVDSTLKIQPAKLEDSAVYLCASSLGTVTRGPTDTQYFGPGTRLTVL.